What follows are 12 T cell receptor beta chains derived from one specimen sequenced in a study of blood T cell repertoires in COVID-19. TCRdb's table, derived via immunoSEQ multiplex PCR, lists solely in-frame clones and lacks some. The repertoire consists of more than 60,000 clones, with almost 90% occurring once and the leading ten covering about a fifth. Sequenced: peripheral blood. The receptors originated from a woman aged 45-59 years with active or convalescent COVID-19.

This chain joins TRBV7-9 and TRBJ1-5; 9 nucleotides match TRBD1. The CDR3 spans 15 residues. J was trimmed by 5 bases and V by 5 bases; bases with no gene match: 7. The germline gives CDR1 SEHNR, CDR2 FQNEAQ (reference sequence). Here the CDR3 reads CASSPGTGNDQPQHF. DNA for the CDR3: TGTGCCAGCAGCCCCGGGACAGGGAATGATCAGCCCCAGCATTTT.

This chain links TRBV23-1 with TRBJ1-1; D is ambiguous. TRBV23-1 is marked as an open reading frame, function uncertain. V dropped 11 bases and J dropped 7 bases, with 11 bases sitting between them. The CDR3 is 10 amino acids. The CDR3: CAPQRGEAFF. The CDR3 coding sequence is TGCGCCCCTCAACGGGGTGAAGCTTTCTTT.

The V gene is TRBV15, the J gene TRBJ2-3, with D uncertain. This CDR3 contains 14 residues. Germline V CDR1 and CDR2: LNHNV, YYDKDF (reference sequence). Trimming cost V 5 bases and J 4 bases, with 13 bases left between them. CDR3 sequence reads: CATSSPDLSDTQYF. CDR3 nucleotide sequence: TGTGCCACCAGCTCCCCCGACTTATCAGATACGCAGTATTTT.

The chain recombines TRBV20-1 with TRBJ2-7; 8 bases are a match to TRBD2. The V gene's germline CDR1 is DFQATT and CDR2 SNEGSKA (reference sequence). This CDR3 has 13 amino acids. V was clipped by 3 bases and J by 7 bases; unmatched bases: 8. The DNA for the CDR3 is TGCAGTGCTAGTGGGCTAGCGGGTGCAGAGCAGTACTTC. Encoded protein: CSASGLAGAEQYF.

J is TRBJ1-5 and V is TRBV7-9; 11 bases are shared with TRBD1. Losses at the gene ends were 5 bases for V and 0 bases for J; bases not matched to a gene: 9. CDR3 length: 18 amino acids. Germline V CDR1 and CDR2: SEHNR, FQNEAQ (reference sequence). The CDR3 DNA reads TGTGCCAGCAGCGCTTGGGACAGGGGGGGCCTTAGCAATCAGCCCCAGCATTTT. Translation: CASSAWDRGGLSNQPQHF.

The rearrangement links TRBV9 to TRBJ2-7; D remains ambiguous. The length of the CDR3 is 11 residues. The V gene lost 2 bases and the J gene lost 2 bases, with 2 bases spanning the gap. The germline V gene has CDR1 SGDLS and CDR2 YYNGEE. Here the CDR3 DNA reads TGTGCCAGCAGCGTTACCTACGAGCAGTACTTC. Translating it yields CASSVTYEQYF.

This chain connects TRBV5-4 to TRBJ2-5; 15 nucleotides agree with TRBD2. This CDR3 contains 16 residues. V lost 6 bases, J lost 4 bases, and 7 bases stayed unmatched. Germline CDR1 SGHNT, CDR2 YYREEE (reference sequence). The CDR3 DNA follows: TGTGCCAGCACGATACCGGGACTAGCGGGAGGAGAGACCCAGTACTTC. It encodes CASTIPGLAGGETQYF.

This rearrangement joins TRBV20-1 to TRBJ2-5, with 9 bases identical to TRBD1. The CDR3 length is 14 residues. J lost 3 bases, V lost 3 bases, and 5 bases had no gene match. Germline lookup yields CDR1 DFQATT and CDR2 SNEGSKA (reference sequence). The DNA for the CDR3 is TGCAGTGCTAGTGGGGGGACAGGGAAAGAGACCCAGTACTTC. Translated: CSASGGTGKETQYF.

The chain uses TRBV2 and TRBJ1-2; tentatively, D is TRBD1 (5 bases). CDR1 is SNHLY, CDR2 FYNNEI, per germline. The CDR3 consists of 12 residues. Trimming left V 4 bases short and J 11 bases short, with 14 bases between. Here the CDR3 reads CASSGRVPLYTF. The DNA for the CDR3 is TGTGCCAGCAGTGGCAGGGTCCCCTTGTACACCTTC.

The chain recombines TRBV27 with TRBJ2-5; tentatively, D is TRBD2 (6 bases). CDR3 size: 15 residues. Trimming stripped 1 base from V and 1 base from J, with 10 bases between. Germline V gives CDR1 MNHEY, CDR2 SMNVEV (reference sequence). CDR3 protein: CASSLFAGSQETQYF. In DNA form, the CDR3 reads TGTGCCAGCAGTTTATTTGCGGGGAGCCAAGAGACCCAGTACTTC.

The gene calls are TRBV6-1 and TRBJ1-3, with D perhaps matching TRBD1 (6 bases). V gave up 3 bases and J gave up 0 bases, with 9 bases separating them. Germline V CDR1 and CDR2: MNHNS, SASEGT. This CDR3 is 15 amino acids long. This CDR3 is CASSEDSSSGNTIYF. The CDR3 DNA sequence: TGTGCCAGCAGTGAGGACAGCAGCTCTGGAAACACCATATATTTT.

J is TRBJ2-1 and V is TRBV7-3; D gene ambiguous. Between the trimmed V and J ends, which lost 0 bases and 12 bases, there was a span of 15 bases. Per the germline V gene, CDR1 is SGHTA and CDR2 is FQGTGA. The CDR3 spans 14 residues. The CDR3 reads CASSLTGLDVRQFF. CDR3 coding DNA: TGTGCCAGCAGCTTAACGGGTCTAGATGTCCGGCAGTTCTTC.